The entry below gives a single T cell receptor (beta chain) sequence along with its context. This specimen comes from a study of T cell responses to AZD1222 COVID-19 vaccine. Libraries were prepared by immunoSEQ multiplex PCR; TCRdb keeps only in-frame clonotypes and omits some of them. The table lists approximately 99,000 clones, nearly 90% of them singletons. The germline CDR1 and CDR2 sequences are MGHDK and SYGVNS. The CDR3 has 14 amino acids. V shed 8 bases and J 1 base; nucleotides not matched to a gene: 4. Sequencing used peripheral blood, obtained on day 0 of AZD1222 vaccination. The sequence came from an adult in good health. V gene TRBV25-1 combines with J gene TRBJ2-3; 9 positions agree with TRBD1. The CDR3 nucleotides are TGTGCCAGCCGCGGGGACAGGGGCACAGATACGCAGTATTTT. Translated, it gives CASRGDRGTDTQYF.